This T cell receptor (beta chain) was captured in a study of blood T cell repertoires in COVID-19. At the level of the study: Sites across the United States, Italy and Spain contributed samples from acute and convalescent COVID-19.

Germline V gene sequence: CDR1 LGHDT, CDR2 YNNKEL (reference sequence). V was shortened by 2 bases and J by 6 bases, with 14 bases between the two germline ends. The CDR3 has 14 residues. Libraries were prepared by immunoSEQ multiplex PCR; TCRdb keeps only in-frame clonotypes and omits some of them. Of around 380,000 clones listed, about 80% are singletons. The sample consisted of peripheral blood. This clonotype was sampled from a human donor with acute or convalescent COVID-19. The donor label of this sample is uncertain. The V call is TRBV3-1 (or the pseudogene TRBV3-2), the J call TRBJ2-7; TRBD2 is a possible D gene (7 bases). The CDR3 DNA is TGTGCCAGCAGCCAATTGGGGGGGGCCACCGAGCAGTACTTC. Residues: CASSQLGGATEQYF.